A selection of T cell receptor beta chains follows, all from one sample in a study of technical replicates of blood from a few donors. Assay: immunoSEQ multiplex PCR; the TCRdb copy retains only in-frame clones and omits some. Among approximately 99,000 clones listed, approximately 96% were seen once. The specimen sequenced was T cells isolated from PBMCs. Every receptor here comes from a human donor in good health. Both conserved end residues are trimmed from each CDR3. Each record gives: J gene, V gene, CDR3 protein.

TRBJ2-6	TRBV7-8	ASSNTNSGANVLT
TRBJ1-1	TRBV11-2	ASSLGSGNTEAF
TRBJ2-7	TRBV6-6	ASRPTSAHAYEQY
TRBJ1-1	TRBV10-3	AISEVSSTEAF
TRBJ1-2	TRBV27	ASRGQDYGYT
TRBJ1-3	TRBV5-1	ASSLGQDGNTIY
TRBJ2-7	TRBV5-1	ASSPGLYLYEQY
TRBJ2-7	TRBV6-5	ASSYTSGVPYEQY
TRBJ2-3	TRBV4-1	ASSVFGDTQY
TRBJ1-2	TRBV28	ASSPTGVDYGYT
TRBJ1-2	TRBV5-4	ASSLTGDDGYT
TRBJ2-7	TRBV14	ASSQAAGSFYEQY
TRBJ2-2	TRBV7-9	ASSRWFFGGRVSGELF
TRBJ2-3	TRBV9	ASSVGGSVGTDTQY
TRBJ1-5	TRBV10-1	ASSEGAAHNQPQH
TRBJ1-1	TRBV27	ASSRWTGDEAF
TRBJ1-3	TRBV28	ASSLLDLIGTGHSGNTIY
TRBJ1-1	TRBV6-5	ASLTTGVNTEAF